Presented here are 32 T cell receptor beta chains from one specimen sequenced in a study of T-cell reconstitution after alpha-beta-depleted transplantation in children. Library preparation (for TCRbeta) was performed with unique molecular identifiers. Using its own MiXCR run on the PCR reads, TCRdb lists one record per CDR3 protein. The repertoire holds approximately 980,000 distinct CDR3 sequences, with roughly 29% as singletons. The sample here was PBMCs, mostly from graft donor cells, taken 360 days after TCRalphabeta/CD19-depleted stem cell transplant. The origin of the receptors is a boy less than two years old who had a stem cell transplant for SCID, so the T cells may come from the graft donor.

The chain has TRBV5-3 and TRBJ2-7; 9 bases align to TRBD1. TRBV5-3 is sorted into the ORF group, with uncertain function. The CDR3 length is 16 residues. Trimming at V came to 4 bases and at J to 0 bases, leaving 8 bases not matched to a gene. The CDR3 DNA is TGTGCCAGAAGCAAGGGATGGGACAGGGCCTCCTACGAGCAGTACTTC. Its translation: CARSKGWDRASYEQYF.

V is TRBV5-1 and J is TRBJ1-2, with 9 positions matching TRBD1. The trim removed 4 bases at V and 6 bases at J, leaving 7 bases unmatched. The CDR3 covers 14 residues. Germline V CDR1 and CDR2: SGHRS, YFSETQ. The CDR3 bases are TGCGCCAGCAGCCTACCGGGACAGGGAGATGGCTACACCTTC. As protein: CASSLPGQGDGYTF.

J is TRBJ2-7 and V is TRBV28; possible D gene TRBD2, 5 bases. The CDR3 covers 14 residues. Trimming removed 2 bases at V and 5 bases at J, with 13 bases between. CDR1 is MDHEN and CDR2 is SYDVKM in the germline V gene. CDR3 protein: CASSLGEGRHEQYF. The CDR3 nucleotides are TGTGCCAGCAGTTTAGGTGAGGGCCGGCACGAGCAGTACTTC.

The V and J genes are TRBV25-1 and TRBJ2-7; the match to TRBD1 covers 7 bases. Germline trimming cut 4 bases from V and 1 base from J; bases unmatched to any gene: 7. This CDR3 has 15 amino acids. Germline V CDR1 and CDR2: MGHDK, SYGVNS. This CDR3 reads CASSVPGGRSYEQYF. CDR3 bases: TGTGCCAGCAGTGTCCCAGGGGGACGATCCTACGAGCAGTACTTC.

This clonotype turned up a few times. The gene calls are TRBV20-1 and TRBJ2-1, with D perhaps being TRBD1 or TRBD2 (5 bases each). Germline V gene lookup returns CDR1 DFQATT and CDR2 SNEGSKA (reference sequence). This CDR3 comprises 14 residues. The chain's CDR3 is CSAGGWIPYNEQFF. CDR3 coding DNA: TGCAGCGCTGGGGGATGGATACCTTACAATGAGCAGTTCTTC.

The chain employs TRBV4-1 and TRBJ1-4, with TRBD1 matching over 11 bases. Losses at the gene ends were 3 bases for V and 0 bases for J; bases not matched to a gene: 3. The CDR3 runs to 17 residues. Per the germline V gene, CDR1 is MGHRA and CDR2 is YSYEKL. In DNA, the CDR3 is TGCGCCAGCAGCCAGGTGGGACAGGGGGCAACTAATGAAAAACTGTTTTTT. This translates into CASSQVGQGATNEKLFF.

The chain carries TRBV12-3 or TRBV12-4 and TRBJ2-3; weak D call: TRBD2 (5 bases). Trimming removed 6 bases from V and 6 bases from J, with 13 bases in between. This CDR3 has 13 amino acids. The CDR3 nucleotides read TGTGCCAGCAGACCGCAGACGGGGGATACGCAGTATTTT. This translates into CASRPQTGDTQYF.

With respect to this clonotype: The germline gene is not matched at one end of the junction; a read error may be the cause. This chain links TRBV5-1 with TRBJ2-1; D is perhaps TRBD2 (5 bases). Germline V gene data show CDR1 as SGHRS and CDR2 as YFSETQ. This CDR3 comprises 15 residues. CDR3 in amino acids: CAGSLVGLQVNEQFF. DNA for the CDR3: TGCGCCGGCAGCTTGGTAGGACTCCAAGTCAATGAGCAGTTCTTC.

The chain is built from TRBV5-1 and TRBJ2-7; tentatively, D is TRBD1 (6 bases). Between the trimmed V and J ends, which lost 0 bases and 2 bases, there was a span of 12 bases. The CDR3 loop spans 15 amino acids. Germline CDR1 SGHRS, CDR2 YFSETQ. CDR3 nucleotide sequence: TGCGCCAGCAGCTTGGCCTCCGGGACACCCTACGAGCAGTACTTC. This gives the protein CASSLASGTPYEQYF.

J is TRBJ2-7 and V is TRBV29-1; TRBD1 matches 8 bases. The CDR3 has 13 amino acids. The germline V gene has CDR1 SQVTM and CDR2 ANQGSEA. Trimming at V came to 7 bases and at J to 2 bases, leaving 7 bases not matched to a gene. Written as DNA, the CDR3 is TGCAGCGCCGGGACAGGCAGACCCTACGAGCAGTACTTC. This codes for CSAGTGRPYEQYF.

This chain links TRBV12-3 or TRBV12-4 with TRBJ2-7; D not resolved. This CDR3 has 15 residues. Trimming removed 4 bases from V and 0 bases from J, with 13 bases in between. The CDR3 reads CASSSKGFSSYEQYF. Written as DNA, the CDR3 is TGTGCCAGCAGTTCAAAGGGATTTAGCTCCTACGAGCAGTACTTC.

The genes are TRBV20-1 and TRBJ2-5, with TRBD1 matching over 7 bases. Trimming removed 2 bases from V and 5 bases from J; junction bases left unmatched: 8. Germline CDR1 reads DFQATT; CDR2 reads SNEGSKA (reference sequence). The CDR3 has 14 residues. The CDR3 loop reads CSARIDRVRETQYF. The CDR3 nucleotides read TGCAGTGCTAGAATTGACAGGGTCAGGGAGACCCAGTACTTC.

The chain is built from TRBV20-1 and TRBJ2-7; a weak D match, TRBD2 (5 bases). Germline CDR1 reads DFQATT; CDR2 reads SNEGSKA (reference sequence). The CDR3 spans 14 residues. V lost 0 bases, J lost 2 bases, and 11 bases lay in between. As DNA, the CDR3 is TGCAGTGCTAGAGATCCGGACGGGACCTACGAGCAGTACTTC. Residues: CSARDPDGTYEQYF.

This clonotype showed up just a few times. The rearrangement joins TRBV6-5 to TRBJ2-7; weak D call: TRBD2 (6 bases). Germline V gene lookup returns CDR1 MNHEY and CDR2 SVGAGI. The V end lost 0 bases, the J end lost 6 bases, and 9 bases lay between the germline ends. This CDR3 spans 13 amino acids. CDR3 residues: CASSYSLASEQYF. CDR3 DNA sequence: TGTGCCAGCAGTTACTCACTAGCTAGCGAGCAGTACTTC.

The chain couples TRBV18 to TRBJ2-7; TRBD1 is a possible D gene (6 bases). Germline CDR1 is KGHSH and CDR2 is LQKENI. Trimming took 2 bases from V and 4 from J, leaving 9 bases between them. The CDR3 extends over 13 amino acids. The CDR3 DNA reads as TGTGCCAGCTCACCATCCGGACAGTACGAGCAGTACTTC. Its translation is CASSPSGQYEQYF.

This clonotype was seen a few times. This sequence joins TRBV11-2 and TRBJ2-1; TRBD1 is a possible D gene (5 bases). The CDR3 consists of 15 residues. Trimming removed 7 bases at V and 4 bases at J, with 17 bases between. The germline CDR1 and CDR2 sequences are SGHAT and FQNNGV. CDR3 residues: CASKAAGYQYNEQFF. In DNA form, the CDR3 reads TGTGCCAGCAAGGCAGCAGGGTACCAGTACAATGAGCAGTTCTTC.

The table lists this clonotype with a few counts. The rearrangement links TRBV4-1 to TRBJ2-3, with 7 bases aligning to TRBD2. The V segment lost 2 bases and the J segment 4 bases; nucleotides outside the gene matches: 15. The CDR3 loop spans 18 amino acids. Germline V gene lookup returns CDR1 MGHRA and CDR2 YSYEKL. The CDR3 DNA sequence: TGCGCCAGCAGCCAACGGCACGCTCTAGCGGTAGACCCAGATACGCAGTATTTT. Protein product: CASSQRHALAVDPDTQYF.

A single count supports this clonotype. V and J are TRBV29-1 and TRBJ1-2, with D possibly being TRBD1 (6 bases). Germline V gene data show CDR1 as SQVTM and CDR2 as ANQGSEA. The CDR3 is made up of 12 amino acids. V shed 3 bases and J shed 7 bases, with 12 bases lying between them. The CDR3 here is CSVDARGGGYTF. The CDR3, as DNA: TGCAGCGTTGACGCCAGGGGCGGTGGCTACACCTTC. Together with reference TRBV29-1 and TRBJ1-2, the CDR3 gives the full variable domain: SAVISQKPSRDICQRGTSLTIQCQVDSQVTMMFWYRQQPGQSLTLIATANQGSEATYESGFVIDKFPISRPNLTFSTLTVSNMSPEDSSIYLCSVDARGGGYTFGSGTRLTVV.

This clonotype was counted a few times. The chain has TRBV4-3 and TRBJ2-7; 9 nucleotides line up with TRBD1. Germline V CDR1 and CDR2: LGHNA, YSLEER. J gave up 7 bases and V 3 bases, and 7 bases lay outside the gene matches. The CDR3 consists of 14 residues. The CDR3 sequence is CASSQVQGAREQYF. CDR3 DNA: TGCGCCAGCAGCCAGGTACAGGGGGCGCGGGAGCAGTACTTC.

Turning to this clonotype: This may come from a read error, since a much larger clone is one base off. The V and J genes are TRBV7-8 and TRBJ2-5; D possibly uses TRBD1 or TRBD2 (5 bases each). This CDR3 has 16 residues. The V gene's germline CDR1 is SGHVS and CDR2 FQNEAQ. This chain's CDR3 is CGSSLPRRGRGETQYF. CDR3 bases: TGTGGCAGCAGCTTACCTCGTAGGGGCCGAGGGGAGACCCAGTACTTC.

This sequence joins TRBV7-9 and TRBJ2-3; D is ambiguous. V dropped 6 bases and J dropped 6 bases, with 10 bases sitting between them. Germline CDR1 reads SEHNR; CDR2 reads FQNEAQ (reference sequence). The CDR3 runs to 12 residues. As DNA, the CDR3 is TGTGCCAGCAGGCCGACTGGGGATACGCAGTATTTT. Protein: CASRPTGDTQYF.

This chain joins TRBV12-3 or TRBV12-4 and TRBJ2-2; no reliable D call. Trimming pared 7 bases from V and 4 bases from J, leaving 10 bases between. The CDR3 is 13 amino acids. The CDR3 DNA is TGTGCCAGCAACCCCACGGTCACCGGGGAGCTGTTTTTT. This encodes CASNPTVTGELFF.

CDR3 sequence: CASTEGGIGQTQYF. The DNA of the CDR3 is TGTGCCAGCACTGAGGGAGGGATCGGACAGACCCAGTACTTC. The V call is TRBV2, the J call TRBJ2-5, with 7 bases lining up with TRBD2. CDR3 length: 14 amino acids. The germline CDR1 and CDR2 sequences are SNHLY and FYNNEI. V shed 7 bases and J 6 bases; nucleotides not matched to a gene: 11.

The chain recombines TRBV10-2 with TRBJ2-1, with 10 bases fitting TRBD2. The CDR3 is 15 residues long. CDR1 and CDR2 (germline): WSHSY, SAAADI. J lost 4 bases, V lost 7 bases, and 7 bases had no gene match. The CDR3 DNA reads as TGCGCCAGCACCCGGGAAGCGGGGGGGTACAATGAGCAGTTCTTC. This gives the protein CASTREAGGYNEQFF.

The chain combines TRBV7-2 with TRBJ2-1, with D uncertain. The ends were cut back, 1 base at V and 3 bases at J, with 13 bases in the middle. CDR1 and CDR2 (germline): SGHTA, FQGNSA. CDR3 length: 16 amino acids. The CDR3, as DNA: TGTGCCAGCAGCTTAGAATGGGGTGGCAACTACAATGAGCAGTTCTTC. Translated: CASSLEWGGNYNEQFF.

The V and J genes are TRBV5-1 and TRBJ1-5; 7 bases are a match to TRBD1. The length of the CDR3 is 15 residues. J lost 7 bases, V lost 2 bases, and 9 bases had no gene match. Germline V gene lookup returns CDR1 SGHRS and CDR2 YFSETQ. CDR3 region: CASSFGTDPWQPQHF. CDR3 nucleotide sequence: TGCGCCAGCAGCTTCGGGACAGATCCGTGGCAGCCCCAGCATTTT.

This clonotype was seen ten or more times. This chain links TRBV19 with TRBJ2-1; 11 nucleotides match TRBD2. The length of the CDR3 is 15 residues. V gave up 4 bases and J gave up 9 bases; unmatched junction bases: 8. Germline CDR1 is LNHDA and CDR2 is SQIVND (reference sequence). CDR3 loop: CASSRIAGGHREQFF. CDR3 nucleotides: TGTGCCAGTAGTAGGATAGCGGGGGGGCATCGTGAGCAGTTCTTC.

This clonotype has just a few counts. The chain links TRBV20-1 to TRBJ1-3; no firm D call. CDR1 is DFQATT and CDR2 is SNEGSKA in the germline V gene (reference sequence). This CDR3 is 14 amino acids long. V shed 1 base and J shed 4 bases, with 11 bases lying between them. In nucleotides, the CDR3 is TGCAGTGCTAGAGCTGCAGGTCTGGGAAACACCATATATTTT. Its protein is CSARAAGLGNTIYF.

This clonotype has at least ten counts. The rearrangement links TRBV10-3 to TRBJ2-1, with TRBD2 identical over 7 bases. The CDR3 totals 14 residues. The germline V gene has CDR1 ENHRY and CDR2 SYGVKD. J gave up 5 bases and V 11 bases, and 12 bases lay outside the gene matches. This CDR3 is CASRAGTTNNEQFF. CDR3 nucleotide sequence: TGTGCCTCTAGGGCCGGGACTACAAACAATGAGCAGTTCTTC.

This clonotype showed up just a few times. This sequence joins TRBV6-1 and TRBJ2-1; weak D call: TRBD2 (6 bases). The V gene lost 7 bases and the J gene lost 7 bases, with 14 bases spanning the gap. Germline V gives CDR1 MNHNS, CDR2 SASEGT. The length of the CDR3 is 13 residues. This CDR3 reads CASTGRTNNEQFF. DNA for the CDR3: TGTGCCAGCACCGGAAGGACTAATAATGAGCAGTTCTTC.

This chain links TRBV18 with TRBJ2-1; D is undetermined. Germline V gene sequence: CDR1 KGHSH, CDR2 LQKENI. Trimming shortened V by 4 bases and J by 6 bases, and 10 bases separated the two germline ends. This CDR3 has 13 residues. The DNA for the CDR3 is TGTGCCAGCTCACGGCCGGGCCTCAATGAGCAGTTCTTC. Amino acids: CASSRPGLNEQFF.

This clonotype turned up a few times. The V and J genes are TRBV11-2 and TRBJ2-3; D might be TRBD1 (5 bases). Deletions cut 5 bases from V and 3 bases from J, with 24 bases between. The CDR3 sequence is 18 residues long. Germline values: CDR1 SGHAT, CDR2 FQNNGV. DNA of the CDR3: TGTGCCAGCAGCCAAACGCCGAGCAGGGCAAGGTTTACAGATACGCAGTATTTT. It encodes CASSQTPSRARFTDTQYF.